This T cell receptor beta chain is from a study of T cells in narcolepsy. About the research overall: Healthy controls were enrolled alongside patients with narcolepsy type 1 or type 2.

Findings and limits, study-wide: Same-patient CSF and blood CD4+ T cell clonotypes included HCRT-specific and TRIB2-specific autoreactive ones. Blood of same and different patients, but not healthy controls, reportedly held recurring autoreactive clonotypes.

As concerns this clone: Its antigen is unknown.

Profiling relied on immunoSEQ multiplex PCR, and the TCRdb table lists in-frame clones only, not all of them. Of some 32,000 clones listed, over 75% are singletons. The receptor was derived from a human donor with narcolepsy. The sample comprised CD45RA- memory CD4+ T cells from PBMCs.

Written as DNA, the CDR3 is TGTGCCAGTAGTATATCCGTCGGTAGGGGTAACACCGGGGAGCTGTTTTTT. Amino acid sequence: CASSISVGRGNTGELFF. The chain has TRBV19 and TRBJ2-2, with D possibly TRBD1 on 5 matching bases. The CDR3 contains 17 residues. From germline, CDR1 is LNHDA and CDR2 SQIVND (reference sequence). V gave up 2 bases and J gave up 2 bases, with 15 bases separating them.